The clone carrying this TCR beta chain was counted between two and nine times. Indicated time point: patch test 1, 2 weeks after DPC sensitization. The sample's treatment: therapeutic diphenylcyclopropenone sensitization with weekly scalp DPC. The data are from a study of human T cells and chemical hapten exposure. Study context: Sensitization involved placing 2% DPC onto a 2 cm by 2 cm region of upper inner arm skin.

One entry per CDR3 protein results from TCRdb running MiXCR on the RACE reads. The top ten hold around 1.7% of the sample, which has 150,000 to 200,000 distinct CDR3 sequences, more than 14% seen once. Germline trimming cut 1 base from V and 2 bases from J; bases unmatched to any gene: 2. This CDR3 is 15 amino acids long. Germline assignment: CDR1 LGHDT and CDR2 YNNKEL (reference sequence). This clonotype was sampled from a woman in her 30s with alopecia areata. Some clones in this sample may be carry-over from other donors' samples. Sequences were derived from whole blood, sampled in connection with sensitization to the hapten diphenylcyclopropenone (DPC). J is TRBJ2-3 and V is TRBV3-1; 8 bases are shared with TRBD1. The chain's CDR3 is CASSQGTGFTDTQYF. CDR3 DNA: TGTGCCAGCAGCCAAGGGACAGGGTTCACAGATACGCAGTATTTT.